The 11 T cell receptor beta chains below come from one sample, sequenced in a study of blood T cell repertoires in COVID-19. Data came from immunoSEQ multiplex PCR; TCRdb stores just in-frame clones and leaves some out. The sample carries over 12,000 clones, approximately 86% recorded once. Sequenced input: peripheral blood. Source of these receptors: a human donor in a cohort sampled during active COVID-19.

J is TRBJ1-1 and V is TRBV6-2 or TRBV6-3, with 10 bases matching TRBD1. This CDR3 has 15 amino acids. In germline, CDR1 is MNHEY, CDR2 SVGEGT. V shed 2 bases and J 5 bases; nucleotides not matched to a gene: 5. Written as DNA, the CDR3 is TGTGCCAGCAGTTACCTCGGACAGGGGGATACTGAAGCTTTCTTT. Residues: CASSYLGQGDTEAFF.

The chain recombines TRBV7-8 with TRBJ2-5; 11 bases agree with TRBD2. The germline CDR1 and CDR2 sequences are SGHVS and FQNEAQ. V was clipped by 5 bases and J by 2 bases; unmatched bases: 4. The CDR3 has 15 amino acids. DNA for the CDR3: TGTGCCAGCAGCAGACTAGCGGGACATCAAGAGACCCAGTACTTC. Encoded protein: CASSRLAGHQETQYF.

The chain employs TRBV24-1 and TRBJ2-3; D possibly corresponds to TRBD2 (5 bases). This CDR3 spans 14 amino acids. In germline, CDR1 is KGHDR, CDR2 SFDVKD. V was pared by 10 bases and J by 2 bases, with 15 bases between. CDR3 DNA: TGTGCCACTAAAGGAGGAACCTCCACAGATACGCAGTATTTT. This sequence encodes CATKGGTSTDTQYF.

This clone occurred a few times. This rearrangement joins TRBV2 to TRBJ1-2, with TRBD1 as a possible D gene (6 bases). CDR1 and CDR2 (germline): SNHLY, FYNNEI. V shed 5 bases and J shed 8 bases, with 18 bases lying between them. The CDR3 is 14 residues long. The CDR3 sequence is CASSTIQGISGYTF. CDR3 coding DNA: TGTGCCAGCAGTACCATACAGGGTATAAGCGGCTACACCTTC.

The V call is TRBV5-8, the J call TRBJ1-2, with D hard to call. This CDR3 has 14 amino acids. Per germline, CDR1 SGHTS and CDR2 YDEGEE. V gave up 0 bases and J gave up 5 bases, with 11 bases separating them. The CDR3 spells CASSLEAGTYGYTF. The CDR3 nucleotides read TGTGCCAGCAGCTTGGAGGCAGGCACGTATGGCTACACCTTC. The full variable domain, in which reference TRBV5-8 and TRBJ1-2 provide the parts outside the CDR3, is EAGVTQSPTHLIKTRGQQATLRCSPISGHTSVYWYQQALGLGLQFLLWYDEGEERNRGNFPPRFSGRQFPNYSSELNVNALELEDSALYLCASSLEAGTYGYTFGSGTRLTVV.

The chain has TRBV2 and TRBJ1-5; 8 bases fit TRBD1. V gave up 9 bases and J gave up 5 bases; unmatched junction bases: 12. The CDR3 covers 15 residues. Germline CDR1 SNHLY, CDR2 FYNNEI. The CDR3, as DNA: TGTGCCAGTATCCCGGGGACAGGAAGTTATCAGCCCCAGCATTTT. This translates into CASIPGTGSYQPQHF. Together with reference TRBV2 and TRBJ1-5, the CDR3 gives the full variable domain: EPEVTQTPSHQVTQMGQEVILRCVPISNHLYFYWYRQILGQKVEFLVSFYNNEISEKSEIFDDQFSVERPDGSNFTLKIRSTKLEDSAMYFCASIPGTGSYQPQHFGDGTRLSIL.

V and J are TRBV11-2 and TRBJ1-1, with a tentative D call TRBD1 (5 bases). Trimming shortened V by 5 bases and J by 0 bases, and 7 bases separated the two germline ends. The CDR3 consists of 13 residues. Germline V CDR1 and CDR2: SGHAT, FQNNGV. The CDR3 loop reads CASSQGVNTEAFF. The CDR3 DNA reads TGTGCCAGCAGCCAAGGGGTGAACACTGAAGCTTTCTTT.

The chain links TRBV19 to TRBJ2-1, with D tentatively TRBD2 (7 bases). The CDR3 spans 16 residues. Between the trimmed V and J ends, which lost 5 bases and 4 bases, there was a span of 18 bases. Germline CDR1 and CDR2: LNHDA and SQIVND (reference sequence). As DNA, the CDR3 is TGTGCCAGTAGTCCCATGCGGGGGCCACAATACAATGAGCAGTTCTTC. This encodes CASSPMRGPQYNEQFF.

This clone has only a few counts. The chain carries TRBV5-1 and TRBJ1-3, with 7 bases identical to TRBD1. V lost 3 bases, J lost 2 bases, and 2 bases stayed unmatched. The CDR3 length is 14 residues. The germline V gene has CDR1 SGHRS and CDR2 YFSETQ. As DNA, the CDR3 is TGCGCCAGCAGCTCGGGACAGCCTGGAAACACCATATATTTT. It yields the protein CASSSGQPGNTIYF.

V and J are TRBV25-1 and TRBJ2-3; 12 bases map to TRBD2. Germline-derived CDR1 and CDR2 are MGHDK and SYGVNS. The CDR3 is 14 amino acids. Unmatched junction bases numbered 4, after V lost 8 bases and J lost 4 bases. CDR3 sequence (DNA): TGTGCCAGCGGACTAGCGGGGCGGGCAGATACGCAGTATTTT. The encoded protein is CASGLAGRADTQYF.

This chain joins TRBV5-6 and TRBJ1-1; TRBD1 is a possible D gene (6 bases). Trimming stripped 3 bases from V and 4 bases from J, with 13 bases between. The germline V gene encodes CDR1 SGHDT and CDR2 YYEEEE. The CDR3 has 14 amino acids. CDR3 amino acids: CASSYYRVRTEAFF. The CDR3 DNA sequence: TGTGCCAGCAGCTACTACAGGGTTCGCACTGAAGCTTTCTTT.